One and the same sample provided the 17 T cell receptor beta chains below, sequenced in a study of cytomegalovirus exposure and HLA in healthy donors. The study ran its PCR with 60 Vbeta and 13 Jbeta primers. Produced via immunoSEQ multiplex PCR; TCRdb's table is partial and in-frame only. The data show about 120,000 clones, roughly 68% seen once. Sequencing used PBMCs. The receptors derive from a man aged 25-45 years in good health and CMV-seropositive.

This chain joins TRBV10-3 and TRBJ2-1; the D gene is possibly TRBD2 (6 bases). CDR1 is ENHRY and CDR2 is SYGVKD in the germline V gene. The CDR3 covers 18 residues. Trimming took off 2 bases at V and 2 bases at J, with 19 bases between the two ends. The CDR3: CAISEPRTDGRPYNEQFF. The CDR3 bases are TGTGCCATCAGTGAGCCCCGAACTGACGGGAGACCCTACAATGAGCAGTTCTTC.

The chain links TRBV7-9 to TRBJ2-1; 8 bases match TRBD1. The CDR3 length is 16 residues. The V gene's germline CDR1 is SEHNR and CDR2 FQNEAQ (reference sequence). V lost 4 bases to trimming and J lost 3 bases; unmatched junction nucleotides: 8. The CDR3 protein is CASSSTTGEIYNEQFF. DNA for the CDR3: TGTGCCAGCAGCTCGACGACAGGGGAAATCTACAATGAGCAGTTCTTC.

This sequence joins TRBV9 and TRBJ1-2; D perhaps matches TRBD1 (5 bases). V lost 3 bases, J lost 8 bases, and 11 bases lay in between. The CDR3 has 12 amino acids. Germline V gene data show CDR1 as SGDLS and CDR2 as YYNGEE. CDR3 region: CASSATDWGYTF. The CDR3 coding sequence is TGTGCCAGCAGCGCGACAGATTGGGGCTACACCTTC.

CDR3 loop: CASSLPGQGSRELFF. Written as DNA, the CDR3 is TGTGCCAGCAGCTTACCGGGACAGGGGTCCCGGGAGCTGTTTTTT. The chain links TRBV13 to TRBJ2-2; 10 bases are a match to TRBD1. This CDR3 has 15 amino acids. Germline loops: CDR1 PRHDT, CDR2 FYEKMQ (reference sequence). Unmatched junction bases numbered 6, after V lost 2 bases and J lost 9 bases.

In DNA, the CDR3 is TGTGCCTGGACCCTCGGGACGCGGGGGAACACTGAAGCTTTCTTT. It translates to CAWTLGTRGNTEAFF. J is TRBJ1-1 and V is TRBV30, with D perhaps matching TRBD1 (5 bases). V lost 4 bases and J lost 1, with 16 bases in between. The CDR3 loop spans 15 amino acids. From germline, CDR1 is GTSNPN and CDR2 SVGIG (reference sequence).

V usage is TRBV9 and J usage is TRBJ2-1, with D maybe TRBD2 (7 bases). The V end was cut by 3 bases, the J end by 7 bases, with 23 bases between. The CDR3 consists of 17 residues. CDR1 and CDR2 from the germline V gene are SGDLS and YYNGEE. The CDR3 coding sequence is TGTGCCAGCAGCGCCGAGAGTAGGGGGGGGCCCGGGAATGAGCAGTTCTTC. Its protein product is CASSAESRGGPGNEQFF.

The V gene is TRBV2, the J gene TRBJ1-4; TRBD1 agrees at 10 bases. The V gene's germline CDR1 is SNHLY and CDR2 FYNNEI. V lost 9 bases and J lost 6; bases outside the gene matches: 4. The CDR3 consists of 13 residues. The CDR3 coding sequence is TGTGCCAGTGGGGGGACAGGGGATGAAAAACTGTTTTTT. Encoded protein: CASGGTGDEKLFF. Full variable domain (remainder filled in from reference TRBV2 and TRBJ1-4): EPEVTQTPSHQVTQMGQEVILRCVPISNHLYFYWYRQILGQKVEFLVSFYNNEISEKSEIFDDQFSVERPDGSNFTLKIRSTKLEDSAMYFCASGGTGDEKLFFGSGTQLSVL.

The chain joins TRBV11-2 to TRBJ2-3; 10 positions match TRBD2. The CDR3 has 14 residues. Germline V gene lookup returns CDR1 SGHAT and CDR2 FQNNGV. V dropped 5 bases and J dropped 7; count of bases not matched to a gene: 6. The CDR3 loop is CASSPGLAVHTQYF. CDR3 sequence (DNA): TGTGCCAGCAGCCCCGGACTAGCGGTTCATACGCAGTATTTT.

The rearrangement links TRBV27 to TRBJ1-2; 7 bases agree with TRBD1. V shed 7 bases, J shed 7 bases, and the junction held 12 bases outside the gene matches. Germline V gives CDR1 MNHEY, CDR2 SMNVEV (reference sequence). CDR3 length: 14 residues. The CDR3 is CASNPQGPSLGYTF. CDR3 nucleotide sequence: TGTGCCAGCAACCCACAGGGGCCGAGTCTTGGCTACACCTTC.

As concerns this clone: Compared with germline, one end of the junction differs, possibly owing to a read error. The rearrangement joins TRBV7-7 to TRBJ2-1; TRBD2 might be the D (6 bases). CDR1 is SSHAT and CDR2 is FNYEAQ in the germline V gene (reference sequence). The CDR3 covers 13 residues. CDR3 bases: TGTGCTAGCAGCTACTCGGGGGAGAATGAGCAGTTCTTC. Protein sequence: CASSYSGENEQFF.

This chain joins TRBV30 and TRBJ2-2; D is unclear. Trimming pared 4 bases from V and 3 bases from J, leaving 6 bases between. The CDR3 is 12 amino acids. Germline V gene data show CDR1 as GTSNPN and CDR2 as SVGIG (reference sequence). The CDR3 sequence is CAWTFDTGELFF. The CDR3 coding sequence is TGTGCCTGGACTTTTGACACCGGGGAGCTGTTTTTT.

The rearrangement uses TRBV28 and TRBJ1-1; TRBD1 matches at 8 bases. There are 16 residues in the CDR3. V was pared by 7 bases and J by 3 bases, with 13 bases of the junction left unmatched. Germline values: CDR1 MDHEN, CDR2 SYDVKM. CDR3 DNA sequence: TGTGCCAGCATGGATTCCCCAGGGGGCGTATACACTGAAGCTTTCTTT. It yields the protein CASMDSPGGVYTEAFF.

The chain's CDR3 is CASSGTGGSEKLFF. The CDR3 nucleotides are TGCGCCAGCAGCGGGACAGGGGGGAGCGAAAAACTGTTTTTT. The rearrangement uses TRBV5-1 and TRBJ1-4; 11 nucleotides line up with TRBD1. V was pared by 4 bases and J by 8 bases, with 4 bases of the junction left unmatched. The CDR3 is 14 residues long. Germline loops: CDR1 SGHRS, CDR2 YFSETQ. The full variable domain, completed using reference TRBV5-1 and TRBJ1-4, is KAGVTQTPRYLIKTRGQQVTLSCSPISGHRSVSWYQQTPGQGLQFLFEYFSETQRNKGNFPGRFSGRQFSNSRSEMNVSTLELGDSALYLCASSGTGGSEKLFFGSGTQLSVL.

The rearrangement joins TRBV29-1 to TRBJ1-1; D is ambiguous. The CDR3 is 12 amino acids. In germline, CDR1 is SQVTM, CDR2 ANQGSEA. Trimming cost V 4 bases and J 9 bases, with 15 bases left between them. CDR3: CSVGLSTYKAFF. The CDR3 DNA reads TGCAGCGTTGGACTGAGTACCTATAAAGCTTTCTTT.

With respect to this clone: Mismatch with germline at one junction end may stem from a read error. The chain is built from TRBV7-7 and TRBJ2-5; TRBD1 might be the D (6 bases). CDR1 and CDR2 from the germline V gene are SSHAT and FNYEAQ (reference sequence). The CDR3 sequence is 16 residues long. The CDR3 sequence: CASSLGRTVRQETQYF. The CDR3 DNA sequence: TGTGCTAGCAGCTTAGGACGGACAGTCAGGCAAGAGACCCAGTACTTC.

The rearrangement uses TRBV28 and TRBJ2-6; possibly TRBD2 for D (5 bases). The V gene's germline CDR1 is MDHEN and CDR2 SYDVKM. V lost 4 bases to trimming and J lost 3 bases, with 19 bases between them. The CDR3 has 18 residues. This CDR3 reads CASSSSPRGSVGANVLTF. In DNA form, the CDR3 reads TGTGCCAGCAGTTCATCTCCCCGAGGGTCCGTTGGGGCCAACGTCCTGACTTTC.

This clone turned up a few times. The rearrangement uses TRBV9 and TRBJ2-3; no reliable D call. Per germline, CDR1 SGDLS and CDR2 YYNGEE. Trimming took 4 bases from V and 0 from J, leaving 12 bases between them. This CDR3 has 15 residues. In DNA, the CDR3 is TGTGCCAGCAGCACTGTGGGCCATAGCACAGATACGCAGTATTTT. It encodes CASSTVGHSTDTQYF. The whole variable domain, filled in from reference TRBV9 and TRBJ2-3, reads DSGVTQTPKHLITATGQRVTLRCSPRSGDLSVYWYQQSLDQGLQFLIQYYNGEERAKGNILERFSAQQFPDLHSELNLSSLELGDSALYFCASSTVGHSTDTQYFGPGTRLTVL.